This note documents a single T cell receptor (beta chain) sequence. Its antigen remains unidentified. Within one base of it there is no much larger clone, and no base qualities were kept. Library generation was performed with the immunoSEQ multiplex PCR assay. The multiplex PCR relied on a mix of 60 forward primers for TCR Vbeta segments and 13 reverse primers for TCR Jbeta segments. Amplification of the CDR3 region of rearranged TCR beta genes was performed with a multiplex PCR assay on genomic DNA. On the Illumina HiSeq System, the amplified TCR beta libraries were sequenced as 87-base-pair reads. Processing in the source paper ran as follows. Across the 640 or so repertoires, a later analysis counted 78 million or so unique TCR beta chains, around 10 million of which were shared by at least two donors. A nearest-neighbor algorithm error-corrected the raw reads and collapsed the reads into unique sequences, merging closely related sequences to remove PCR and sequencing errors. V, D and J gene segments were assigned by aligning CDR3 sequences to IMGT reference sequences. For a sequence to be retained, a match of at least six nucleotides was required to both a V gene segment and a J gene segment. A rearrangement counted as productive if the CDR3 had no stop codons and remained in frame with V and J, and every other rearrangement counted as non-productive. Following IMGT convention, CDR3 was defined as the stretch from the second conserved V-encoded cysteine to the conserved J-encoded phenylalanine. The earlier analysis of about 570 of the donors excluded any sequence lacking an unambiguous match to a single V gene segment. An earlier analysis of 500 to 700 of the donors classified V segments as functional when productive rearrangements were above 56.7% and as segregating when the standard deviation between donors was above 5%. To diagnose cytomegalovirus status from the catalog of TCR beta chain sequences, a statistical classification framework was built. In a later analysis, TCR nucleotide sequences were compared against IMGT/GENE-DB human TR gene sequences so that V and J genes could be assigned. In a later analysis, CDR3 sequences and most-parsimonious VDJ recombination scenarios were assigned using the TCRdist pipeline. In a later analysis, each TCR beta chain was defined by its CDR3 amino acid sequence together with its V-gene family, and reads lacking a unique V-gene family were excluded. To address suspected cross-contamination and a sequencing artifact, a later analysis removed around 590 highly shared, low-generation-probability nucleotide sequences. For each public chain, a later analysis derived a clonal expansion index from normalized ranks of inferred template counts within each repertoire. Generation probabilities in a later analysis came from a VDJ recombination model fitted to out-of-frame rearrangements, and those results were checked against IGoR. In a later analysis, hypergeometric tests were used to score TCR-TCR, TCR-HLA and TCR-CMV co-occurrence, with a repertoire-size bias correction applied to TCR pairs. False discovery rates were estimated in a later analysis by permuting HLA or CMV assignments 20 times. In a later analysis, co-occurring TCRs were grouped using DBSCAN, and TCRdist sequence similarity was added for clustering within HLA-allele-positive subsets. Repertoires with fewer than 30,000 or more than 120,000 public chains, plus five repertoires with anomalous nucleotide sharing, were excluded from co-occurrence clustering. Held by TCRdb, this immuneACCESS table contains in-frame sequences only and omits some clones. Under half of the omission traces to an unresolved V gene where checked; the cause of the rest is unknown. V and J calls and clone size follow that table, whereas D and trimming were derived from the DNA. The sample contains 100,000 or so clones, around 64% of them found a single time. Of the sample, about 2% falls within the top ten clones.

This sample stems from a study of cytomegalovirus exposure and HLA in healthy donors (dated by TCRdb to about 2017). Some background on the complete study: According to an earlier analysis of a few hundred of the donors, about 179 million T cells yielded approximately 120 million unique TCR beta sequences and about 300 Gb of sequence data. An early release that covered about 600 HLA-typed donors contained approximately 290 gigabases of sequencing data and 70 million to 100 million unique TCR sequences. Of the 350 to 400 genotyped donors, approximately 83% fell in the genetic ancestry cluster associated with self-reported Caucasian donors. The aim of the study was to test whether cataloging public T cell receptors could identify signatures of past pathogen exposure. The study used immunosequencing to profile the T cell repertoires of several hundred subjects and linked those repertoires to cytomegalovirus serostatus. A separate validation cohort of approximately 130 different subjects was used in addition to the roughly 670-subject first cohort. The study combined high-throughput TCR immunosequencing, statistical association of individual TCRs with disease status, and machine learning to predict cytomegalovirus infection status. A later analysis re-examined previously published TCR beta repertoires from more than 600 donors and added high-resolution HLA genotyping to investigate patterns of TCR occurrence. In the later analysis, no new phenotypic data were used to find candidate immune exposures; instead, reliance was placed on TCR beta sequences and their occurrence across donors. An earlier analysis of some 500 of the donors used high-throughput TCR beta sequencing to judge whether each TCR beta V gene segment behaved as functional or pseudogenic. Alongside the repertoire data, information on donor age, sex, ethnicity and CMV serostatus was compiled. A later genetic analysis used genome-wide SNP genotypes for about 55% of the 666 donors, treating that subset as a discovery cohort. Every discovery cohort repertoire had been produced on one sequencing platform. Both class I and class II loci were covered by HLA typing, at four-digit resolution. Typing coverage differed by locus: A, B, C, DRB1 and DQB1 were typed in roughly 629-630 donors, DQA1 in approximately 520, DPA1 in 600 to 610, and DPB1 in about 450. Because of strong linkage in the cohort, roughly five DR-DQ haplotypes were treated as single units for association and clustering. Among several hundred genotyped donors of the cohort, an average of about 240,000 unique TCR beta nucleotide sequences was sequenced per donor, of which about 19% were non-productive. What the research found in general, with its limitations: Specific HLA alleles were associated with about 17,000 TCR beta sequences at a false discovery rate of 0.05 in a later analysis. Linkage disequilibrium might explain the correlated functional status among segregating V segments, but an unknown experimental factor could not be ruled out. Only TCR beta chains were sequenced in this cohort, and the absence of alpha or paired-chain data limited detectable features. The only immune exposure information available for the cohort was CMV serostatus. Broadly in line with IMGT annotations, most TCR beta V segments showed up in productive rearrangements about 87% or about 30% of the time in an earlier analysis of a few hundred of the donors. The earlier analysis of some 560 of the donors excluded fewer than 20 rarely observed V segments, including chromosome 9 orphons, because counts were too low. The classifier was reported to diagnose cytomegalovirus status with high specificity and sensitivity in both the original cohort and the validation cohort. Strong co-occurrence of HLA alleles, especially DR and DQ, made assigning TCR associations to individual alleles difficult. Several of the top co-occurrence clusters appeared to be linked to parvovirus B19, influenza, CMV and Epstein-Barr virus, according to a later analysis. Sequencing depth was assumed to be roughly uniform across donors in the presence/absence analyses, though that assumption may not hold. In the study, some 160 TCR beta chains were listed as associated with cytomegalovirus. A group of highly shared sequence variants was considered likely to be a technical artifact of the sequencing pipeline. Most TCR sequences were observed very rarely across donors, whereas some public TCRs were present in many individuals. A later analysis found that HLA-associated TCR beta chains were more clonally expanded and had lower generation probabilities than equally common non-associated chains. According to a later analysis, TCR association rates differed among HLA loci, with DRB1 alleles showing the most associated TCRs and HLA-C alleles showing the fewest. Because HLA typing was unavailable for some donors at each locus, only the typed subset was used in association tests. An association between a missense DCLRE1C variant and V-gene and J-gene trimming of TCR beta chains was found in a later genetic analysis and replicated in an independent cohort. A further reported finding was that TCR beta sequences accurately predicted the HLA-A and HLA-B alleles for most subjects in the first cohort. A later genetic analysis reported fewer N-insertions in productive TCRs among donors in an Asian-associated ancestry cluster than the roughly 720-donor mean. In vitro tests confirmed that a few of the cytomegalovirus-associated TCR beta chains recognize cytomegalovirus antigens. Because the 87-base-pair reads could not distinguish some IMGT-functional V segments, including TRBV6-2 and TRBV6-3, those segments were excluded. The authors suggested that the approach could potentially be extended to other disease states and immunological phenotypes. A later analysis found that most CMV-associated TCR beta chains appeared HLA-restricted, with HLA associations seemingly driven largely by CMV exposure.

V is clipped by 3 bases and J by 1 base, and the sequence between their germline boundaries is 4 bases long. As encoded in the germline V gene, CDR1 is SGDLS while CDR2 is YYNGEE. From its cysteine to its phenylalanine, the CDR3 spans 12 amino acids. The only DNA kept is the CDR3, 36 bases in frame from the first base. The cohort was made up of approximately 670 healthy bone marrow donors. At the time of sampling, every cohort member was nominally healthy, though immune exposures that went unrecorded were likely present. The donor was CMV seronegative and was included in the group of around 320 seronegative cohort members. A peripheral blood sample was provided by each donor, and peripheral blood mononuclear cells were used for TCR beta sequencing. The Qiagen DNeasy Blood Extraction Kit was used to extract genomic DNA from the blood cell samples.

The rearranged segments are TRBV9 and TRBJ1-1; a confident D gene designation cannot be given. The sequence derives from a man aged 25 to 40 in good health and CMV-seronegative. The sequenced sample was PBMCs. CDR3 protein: CASSGGNTEAFF. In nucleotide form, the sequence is TGTGCCAGCAGCGGAGGGAACACTGAAGCTTTCTTT.